Listed here are 25 T cell receptor beta chains from one sample, sequenced in a study of blood T cell repertoires in COVID-19. Clones were sequenced by immunoSEQ multiplex PCR, and TCRdb holds only the in-frame ones, with some missing. The sample holds about 190,000 clones, roughly four fifths seen once. Material: peripheral blood. All receptors derive from a man aged 45 to 65 who had recovered from COVID-19.

This sequence joins TRBV3-1 (or the pseudogene TRBV3-2) and TRBJ2-7; 12 positions match TRBD2. The ends lost 4 bases at V and 5 bases at J; junction bases unmatched: 6. The CDR3 consists of 15 residues. The germline gives CDR1 LGHDT, CDR2 YNNKEL (reference sequence). The CDR3 region is CASSPRTSGINEQYF. In nucleotides, the CDR3 is TGTGCCAGCAGCCCTAGGACTAGCGGGATAAACGAGCAGTACTTC.

The gene calls are TRBV30 and TRBJ2-1; a possible D gene is TRBD2 (6 bases). V was clipped by 8 bases and J by 6 bases, with 17 bases between them. This CDR3 contains 13 residues. Per germline, CDR1 GTSNPN and CDR2 SVGIG (reference sequence). The CDR3 DNA reads as TGTGCCGGAGGGTGGGGAGGAAGCAATGAGCAGTTCTTC. It encodes CAGGWGGSNEQFF.

V gene TRBV5-1 combines with J gene TRBJ2-7; weak D call: TRBD2 (5 bases). CDR1 is SGHRS and CDR2 is YFSETQ in the germline V gene. The CDR3 is made up of 14 amino acids. Trimming took 5 bases from V and 5 from J, leaving 17 bases between them. CDR3 bases: TGCGCCAGCAGTCAAACTAGTTTCCGCGACGAGCAGTACTTC. Protein: CASSQTSFRDEQYF.

The rearrangement joins TRBV4-3 to TRBJ2-1; TRBD2 matches at 9 bases. The CDR3 totals 16 residues. V gave up 1 base and J gave up 6 bases; unmatched junction bases: 7. The germline V gene encodes CDR1 LGHNA and CDR2 YSLEER. The DNA of the CDR3 is TGCGCCAGCAGCCAAGCGTCGGCGGGAGGGGGCAATGAGCAGTTCTTC. As protein: CASSQASAGGGNEQFF.

The V call is TRBV27, the J call TRBJ1-5; D call uncertain. Germline V gene lookup returns CDR1 MNHEY and CDR2 SMNVEV (reference sequence). The CDR3 runs to 14 residues. Trimming took 5 bases from V and 4 from J, leaving 12 bases between them. The CDR3 DNA is TGTGCCAGCAGTAAACGGGAAGGAAATCAGCCCCAGCATTTT. Residues: CASSKREGNQPQHF.

The V gene is TRBV28, the J gene TRBJ1-2, with 12 bases matching TRBD1. The CDR3 has 16 residues. Looked up from germline, CDR1 is MDHEN and CDR2 is SYDVKM. V lost 5 bases to trimming and J lost 5 bases; unmatched junction nucleotides: 9. The CDR3 sequence: CASSTSWGQGAYGYTF. Here the CDR3 DNA reads TGTGCCAGCAGTACTTCATGGGGACAGGGGGCATATGGCTACACCTTC.

The chain combines TRBV2 with TRBJ1-6; 7 nucleotides agree with TRBD1. The CDR3 extends over 14 amino acids. Germline-derived CDR1 and CDR2 are SNHLY and FYNNEI. V shed 7 bases and J 7 bases; nucleotides not matched to a gene: 7. The DNA for the CDR3 is TGTGCCAGCATTAATGACAGGGCAAATTCACCCCTCCACTTT. Residues: CASINDRANSPLHF.

V is TRBV27 and J is TRBJ1-1; D perhaps matches TRBD1 (5 bases). The CDR3 length is 13 residues. Germline CDR1 MNHEY, CDR2 SMNVEV (reference sequence). Trimming took off 5 bases at V and 4 bases at J, with 11 bases between the two ends. The CDR3 protein is CASSTRVSTEAFF. CDR3 coding DNA: TGTGCCAGCAGTACCAGGGTGTCCACTGAAGCTTTCTTT.

V is TRBV5-1 and J is TRBJ2-7; 11 bases match TRBD2. Unmatched junction bases numbered 7, after V lost 7 bases and J lost 1 base. The CDR3 covers 15 residues. Per the germline V gene, CDR1 is SGHRS and CDR2 is YFSETQ. CDR3 in DNA: TGCGCCAGCCGCTCGACTAGCGGGACGTCCTACGAGCAGTACTTC. Its protein is CASRSTSGTSYEQYF. Looking up the rest from reference TRBV5-1 and TRBJ2-7 gives the full variable domain: KAGVTQTPRYLIKTRGQQVTLSCSPISGHRSVSWYQQTPGQGLQFLFEYFSETQRNKGNFPGRFSGRQFSNSRSEMNVSTLELGDSALYLCASRSTSGTSYEQYFGPGTRLTVT.

A few counts support this clone. The CDR3, as DNA: TGTGCCAGCAGCTTAGCGTTCGGCGGGAGTTACGAGCAGTACTTC. It encodes CASSLAFGGSYEQYF. The chain is built from TRBV7-2 and TRBJ2-7, with 7 bases aligning to TRBD2. This CDR3 comprises 15 residues. CDR1 is SGHTA and CDR2 is FQGNSA in the germline V gene. The junction had 6 bases not matched to a gene; V was cut back by 0 bases and J by 4 bases.

The genes are TRBV28 and TRBJ2-4; possibly TRBD2 for D (5 bases). Germline CDR1 and CDR2: MDHEN and SYDVKM. Deletions cut 3 bases from V and 1 base from J, with 7 bases between. The CDR3 runs 14 residues. CDR3 sequence (DNA): TGTGCCAGCAGTTTGTGGGAGGCCAAAAACATTCAGTACTTC. Translated, it gives CASSLWEAKNIQYF.

This sequence joins TRBV7-2 and TRBJ2-7; 7 nucleotides match TRBD1. The V gene end was trimmed by 4 bases and the J gene end by 0 bases; junction bases not matched to a gene: 6. The CDR3 loop spans 15 amino acids. Germline CDR1 reads SGHTA; CDR2 reads FQGNSA. This CDR3 is CASSSRQGSSYEQYF. CDR3 in DNA: TGTGCCAGCAGCTCCCGACAGGGATCCTCCTACGAGCAGTACTTC.

J is TRBJ1-3 and V is TRBV6-1; 7 positions match TRBD1. Per germline, CDR1 MNHNS and CDR2 SASEGT. This CDR3 region has 16 residues. Trimming at V came to 0 bases and at J to 0 bases, leaving 2 bases not matched to a gene. CDR3 in DNA: TGTGCCAGCAGTGAAGCGGGGACAGTCTCTGGAAACACCATATATTTT. Protein: CASSEAGTVSGNTIYF.

The rearrangement uses TRBV3-1 (or the pseudogene TRBV3-2) and TRBJ2-7; the D gene is possibly TRBD2 (6 bases). Trimming stripped 0 bases from V and 3 bases from J, with 21 bases between. Germline V gives CDR1 LGHDT, CDR2 YNNKEL (reference sequence). The length of the CDR3 is 18 residues. The CDR3 nucleotides are TGTGCCAGCAGCCAAGAAGGTTGGCGGAGGGGACGGAACTACGAGCAGTACTTC. Translating it yields CASSQEGWRRGRNYEQYF.

The genes are TRBV2 and TRBJ1-4, with a possible D match to TRBD1 (6 bases). Trimming left V 2 bases short and J 11 bases short, with 15 bases between. The CDR3 contains 14 residues. The V gene's germline CDR1 is SNHLY and CDR2 FYNNEI. The CDR3 protein is CASSESTGREKLFF. The CDR3 DNA sequence: TGTGCCAGCAGTGAATCAACAGGGAGGGAGAAACTGTTTTTT.

The V and J genes are TRBV28 and TRBJ1-6; D is unresolved. The germline V gene encodes CDR1 MDHEN and CDR2 SYDVKM. The ends were cut back, 3 bases at V and 3 bases at J, with 15 bases in the middle. The length of the CDR3 is 17 residues. As DNA, the CDR3 is TGTGCCAGCAGTTTCCATCCCGGCAGGCACTATAATTCACCCCTCCACTTT. Translated, it gives CASSFHPGRHYNSPLHF.

The chain recombines TRBV29-1 with TRBJ2-3; D may be TRBD2 (6 bases). V was shortened by 8 bases and J by 0 bases, with 15 bases between the two germline ends. The CDR3 has 14 residues. Germline assignment: CDR1 SQVTM and CDR2 ANQGSEA. CDR3 coding DNA: TGCAGCCACGCCAGCGGGTCTAGCACAGATACGCAGTATTTT. Protein product: CSHASGSSTDTQYF.

This clone was detected only once. The chain joins TRBV20-1 to TRBJ2-7, with D possibly TRBD2 on 5 matching bases. Trimming shortened V by 6 bases and J by 2 bases, and 8 bases separated the two germline ends. CDR1 and CDR2 (germline): DFQATT, SNEGSKA (reference sequence). The CDR3 has 11 amino acids. The chain's CDR3 is CSARAAYEQYF. CDR3 coding DNA: TGCAGTGCACGAGCGGCCTACGAGCAGTACTTC.

This chain connects TRBV14 to TRBJ2-3, with TRBD2 matching 12 bases. Germline V gene lookup returns CDR1 SGHDN and CDR2 FVKESK. V was pared by 4 bases and J by 3 bases, with 5 bases of the junction left unmatched. This CDR3 contains 16 residues. The CDR3 protein is CASSPRLAGDTDTQYF. CDR3 bases: TGTGCCAGCAGCCCTCGACTAGCGGGAGATACAGATACGCAGTATTTT.

In this sample, this clone turned up a few times. V and J are TRBV18 and TRBJ2-1, with TRBD2 matching 7 bases. V shed 3 bases, J shed 8 bases, and the junction held 10 bases outside the gene matches. CDR3 length: 15 residues. Germline V gene lookup returns CDR1 KGHSH and CDR2 LQKENI. CDR3 nucleotides: TGTGCCAGCTCACCCACTATCGCGGGGGACGATGAGCAGTTCTTC. This translates into CASSPTIAGDDEQFF. The entire variable domain, with the rest obtained from reference TRBV18 and TRBJ2-1, is as follows: NAGVMQNPRHLVRRRGQEARLRCSPMKGHSHVYWYRQLPEEGLKFMVYLQKENIIDESGMPKERFSAEFPKEGPSILRIQQVVRGDSAAYFCASSPTIAGDDEQFFGPGTRLTVL.

The chain uses TRBV7-9 and TRBJ2-2; TRBD1 aligns across 10 bases. There are 16 residues in the CDR3. CDR1 is SEHNR, CDR2 FQNEAQ, per germline (reference sequence). The trim removed 4 bases at V and 3 bases at J, leaving 5 bases unmatched. CDR3 loop: CASSSRDRGDTGELFF. The CDR3 nucleotides read TGTGCCAGCAGCTCGAGGGACAGGGGTGACACCGGGGAGCTGTTTTTT.

J is TRBJ1-2 and V is TRBV5-1, with 7 nucleotides matching TRBD1. Germline CDR1 and CDR2: SGHRS and YFSETQ. J was trimmed by 0 bases and V by 0 bases; bases with no gene match: 17. The CDR3 has 20 amino acids. In DNA form, the CDR3 reads TGCGCCAGCAGCTTGGCCAATCGGACAGGTCCGGATTCTACTAACTATGGCTACACCTTC. Translating it yields CASSLANRTGPDSTNYGYTF. Full variable domain (rest looked up from reference TRBV5-1 and TRBJ1-2): KAGVTQTPRYLIKTRGQQVTLSCSPISGHRSVSWYQQTPGQGLQFLFEYFSETQRNKGNFPGRFSGRQFSNSRSEMNVSTLELGDSALYLCASSLANRTGPDSTNYGYTFGSGTRLTVV.

The CDR3: CASSLDRRSGEQYF. In DNA form, the CDR3 reads TGTGCCAGCAGCTTAGACAGGCGCTCAGGCGAGCAGTACTTC. V usage is TRBV7-8 and J usage is TRBJ2-7; a weak D match, TRBD1 (5 bases). Trimming cost V 1 base and J 6 bases, with 13 bases left between them. CDR3 length: 14 residues. Germline V gives CDR1 SGHVS, CDR2 FQNEAQ.

This clone appeared a few times. The genes are TRBV5-1 and TRBJ2-1, with a weak D call TRBD1 (5 bases). The length of the CDR3 is 15 residues. With 0 bases removed from V and 9 bases from J, the gap between germline ends came to 16 bases. Germline lookup yields CDR1 SGHRS and CDR2 YFSETQ. The CDR3 DNA reads as TGCGCCAGCAGCTTGGCCCATCCTGAAAGGGGTGAGCAGTTCTTC. It codes for CASSLAHPERGEQFF. The variable domain in full, with the rest retrieved from reference TRBV5-1 and TRBJ2-1, is KAGVTQTPRYLIKTRGQQVTLSCSPISGHRSVSWYQQTPGQGLQFLFEYFSETQRNKGNFPGRFSGRQFSNSRSEMNVSTLELGDSALYLCASSLAHPERGEQFFGPGTRLTVL.

The chain has TRBV9 and TRBJ1-2; D may be TRBD1 (5 bases). This CDR3 region has 17 residues. Per the germline V gene, CDR1 is SGDLS and CDR2 is YYNGEE. The V end was cut by 6 bases, the J end by 4 bases, with 25 bases between. The CDR3 DNA sequence: TGTGCCAGCACCAAAGACTTCTCCAACAGGAACTTCTATGGCTACACCTTC. This sequence encodes CASTKDFSNRNFYGYTF. The whole variable domain, filled in from reference TRBV9 and TRBJ1-2, reads DSGVTQTPKHLITATGQRVTLRCSPRSGDLSVYWYQQSLDQGLQFLIQYYNGEERAKGNILERFSAQQFPDLHSELNLSSLELGDSALYFCASTKDFSNRNFYGYTFGSGTRLTVV.